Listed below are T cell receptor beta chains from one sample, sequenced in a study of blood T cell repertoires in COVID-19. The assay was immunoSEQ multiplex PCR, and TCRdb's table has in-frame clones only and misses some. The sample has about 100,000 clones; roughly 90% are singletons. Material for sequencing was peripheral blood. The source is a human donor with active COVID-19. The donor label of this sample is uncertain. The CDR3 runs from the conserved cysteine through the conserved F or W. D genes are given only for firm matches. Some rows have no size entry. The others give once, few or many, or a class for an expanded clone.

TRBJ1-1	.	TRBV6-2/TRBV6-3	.	TGTGCCAGCAGTTACTCGCACCGGGACATGATATCTAACACTGAAGCTTTCTTT	CASSYSHRDMISNTEAFF
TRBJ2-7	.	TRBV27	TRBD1	TGTGCCAGCAGTTTAGGGACAGGGGGCTCCTACGAGCAGTACTTC	CASSLGTGGSYEQYF
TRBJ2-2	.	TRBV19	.	TGTGCCAGTAGTATAGACGGGGTCACCGGGGAGCTGTTTTTT	CASSIDGVTGELFF
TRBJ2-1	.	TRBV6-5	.	TGTGCCAACAGTTACCCTTCTTCTGGGCGGGGTGAGCAGTTCTTC	CANSYPSSGRGEQFF
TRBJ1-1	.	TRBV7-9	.	TGTGCCAGCAGCTTCGGAGGTACGTTCCTCTTT	CASSFGGTFLF
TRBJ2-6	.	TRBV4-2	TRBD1	TGTGCCAGCAGCCAAGATCCAACCGGACAGGGGAGCTCTGGGGCCAACGTCCTGACTTTC	CASSQDPTGQGSSGANVLTF
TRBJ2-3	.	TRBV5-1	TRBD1	TGCGCCAGCCGACGGACCGGGACAGGTTACACAGATACGCAGTATTTT	CASRRTGTGYTDTQYF
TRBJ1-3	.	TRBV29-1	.	TGCAGCGTTGGTGGGACTAACACCATATATTTT	CSVGGTNTIYF
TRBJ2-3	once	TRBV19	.	TGTGCCAGTAGTATTCTCCTCACGCAGGTAGATACGCAGTATTTT	CASSILLTQVDTQYF
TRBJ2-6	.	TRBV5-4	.	TGTGCCAGCAGAGGGGGGGCTCATTTTGGGGCCAACGTCCTGACTTTC	CASRGGAHFGANVLTF
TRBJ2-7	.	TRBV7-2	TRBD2	TGTGCCAGCAGCTTAGAGGGGACTAGCGGCTCCTACGAGCAGTACTTC	CASSLEGTSGSYEQYF
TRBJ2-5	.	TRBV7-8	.	TGTGCCAGCACCTACACCAGGACTAACCAAGAGACCCAGTACTTC	CASTYTRTNQETQYF
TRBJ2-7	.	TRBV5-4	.	TGTGCCAGCAGCCCGGGGAGGGGGTGGTACGAGCAGTACTTC	CASSPGRGWYEQYF
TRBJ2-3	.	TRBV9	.	TGTGCCAGCAGCCAAGGGGGGGGCACAGATACGCAGTATTTT	CASSQGGGTDTQYF
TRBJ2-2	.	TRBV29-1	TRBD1	TGCAGCGTTGGTGGACAGGGGGCGTGGGGCGGGGAGCTGTTTTTT	CSVGGQGAWGGELFF
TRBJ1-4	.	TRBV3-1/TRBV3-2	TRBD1	TGTGCCAGCAGCCAAAGGCAGGGGGCCTCTGGTATCCGGGGACTAAATGAAAAACTGTTTTTT	CASSQRQGASGIRGLNEKLFF
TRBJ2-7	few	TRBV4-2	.	TGTGCCAGCAGCCACAGGGGCAACTACGAGCAGTACTTC	CASSHRGNYEQYF
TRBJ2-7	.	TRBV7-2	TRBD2	TGTGCCAGCAGCTCCGCGGGGGGCGGCCACTACGAGCAGTACTTC	CASSSAGGGHYEQYF
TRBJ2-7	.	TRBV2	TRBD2	TGTGCCAGCAGTGAAGCATCGGGACTAGCCTACGAGCAGTACTTC	CASSEASGLAYEQYF
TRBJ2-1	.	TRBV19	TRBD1	TGTGCCAGTAGTATTGTGACAGGGACCTACAATGAGCAGTTCTTC	CASSIVTGTYNEQFF
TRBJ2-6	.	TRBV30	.	TGTGCCTGGGGCCCAACTAGTCCCGGGACAATCACTACTGGGGCCAACGTCCTGACTTTC	CAWGPTSPGTITTGANVLTF
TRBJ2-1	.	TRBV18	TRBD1	TGTGCCAGCTCAGCCCGGGACAGTGTATACAATGAGCAGTTCTTC	CASSARDSVYNEQFF
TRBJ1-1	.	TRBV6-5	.	TGTGCCAGCAGTATACGGGCCGGGGACACTGAAGCTTTCTTT	CASSIRAGDTEAFF
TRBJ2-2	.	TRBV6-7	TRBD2	TGTGCCGGTCGGGACGGAAGGGACTATTACGCGGAGCTGTTTTTT	CAGRDGRDYYAELFF
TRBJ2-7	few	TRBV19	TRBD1	TGTGCCAGTAGTATTAGAGGGACAGGGATCTACGAGCAGTACTTC	CASSIRGTGIYEQYF
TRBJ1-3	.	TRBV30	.	TGTGCCGCCGAGGGGGGGCCTGGAAACACCATATATTTT	CAAEGGPGNTIYF
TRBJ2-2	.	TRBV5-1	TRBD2	TGCGCCAGCAGCTTGGTGCCTCGACTAGCGGGGACCGGGGAGCTGTTTTTT	CASSLVPRLAGTGELFF
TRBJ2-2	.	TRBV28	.	TGTGCCAGCAGTATGCGGGTGCACGGGGAGCTGTTTTTT	CASSMRVHGELFF
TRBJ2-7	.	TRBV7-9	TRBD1	TGTGCCAGCAGCCCAGAGGGGACAGGGGGTCGCGAGCAGTACTTC	CASSPEGTGGREQYF
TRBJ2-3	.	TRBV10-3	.	TGTGCCATCAGGACGGGGAGCACAGATACGCAGTATTTT	CAIRTGSTDTQYF
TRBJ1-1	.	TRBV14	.	TGTGCCAGCAGCCCTTTTGACTCAACAGCTTTCTTT	CASSPFDSTAFF
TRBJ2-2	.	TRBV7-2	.	TGTGCCAGCAGCTTAGTTGCAAGGGGGATCGGGGAGCTGTTTTTT	CASSLVARGIGELFF
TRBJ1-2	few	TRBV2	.	TGTGCCAGCGCCAGGGATAACTATGGCTACACCTTC	CASARDNYGYTF
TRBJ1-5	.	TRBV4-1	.	TGCGCCAGCAGCCAGGCGACTTGGTATCAGCCCCAGCATTTT	CASSQATWYQPQHF
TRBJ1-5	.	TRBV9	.	TGTGCCAGCAGCGTAGATGAGGTACAGCCCCAGCATTTT	CASSVDEVQPQHF
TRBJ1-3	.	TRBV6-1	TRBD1	TGTGCCAGCAGTGACCTACAGGGGAGAGGAAACACCATATATTTT	CASSDLQGRGNTIYF